The present T cell receptor beta chain was sequenced within a study of breast tumors, draining lymph nodes, adjacent tissues. Points from the study as a whole: Luminal-like breast cancer showed significantly greater tumor-nontumor repertoire similarity than basal-like breast cancer did.

TCRdb re-called the multiplex PCR reads with MiXCR, one entry per CDR3 protein. The data contain under 250,000 distinct CDR3 sequences, approximately 30% of them seen just once; the ten biggest clones take up approximately 1.5%. This clonotype showed up many times. The antigen is not known. Germline lookup yields CDR1 LGHDT and CDR2 YNNKEL (reference sequence). V was clipped by 0 bases and J by 2 bases, with 20 bases between them. The CDR3 totals 18 residues. The lymph nodes were axillary draining lymph nodes from breast cancer patients. The origin of this receptor is a female donor with breast cancer. Some clones in this sample may be carry-over from other donors' samples. The material sequenced was axillary lymph node tissue. The chain is built from TRBV3-1 and TRBJ2-7; the D call may be TRBD1 or TRBD2 (5 bases each). The CDR3 DNA reads as TGTGCCAGCAGCCAAGATGTGGTTCGGGGCAGACGTCCCTACGAGCAGTACTTC. It yields the protein CASSQDVVRGRRPYEQYF.